This TCR beta chain was obtained from a study of shared clonotypes between healthy human individuals. V lost 2 bases, J lost 3 bases, and 14 bases lay in between. The CDR3 has 16 residues. Germline CDR1 and CDR2: MNHEY and SMNVEV (reference sequence). Points on this clone: Its antigen is undetermined.

Study-wide results and limits: Compared with memory subsets, naive subsets generally had larger estimated richness. In several donors, around 5.5% of naive CD4 clonotypes appeared in common. The authors sampled blood alone, and tissue repertoires likely differ.

This table comes from immunoSEQ multiplex PCR, and its TCRdb copy is limited to in-frame clones, with some not included. The sample has some 2.4 million clones; approximately 93% are singletons. This receptor was identified in a man between 18 and 29 years old in good health. Some clones in this sample may be carry-over from other donors' samples. The sample consisted of naive CD4+ T cells from PBMCs. The subset is: CD45RA+ positively selected. The chain joins TRBV27 to TRBJ2-1; D may correspond to TRBD1 or TRBD2 (6 bases each). In nucleotides, the CDR3 is TGTGCCAGCAGTTTAAAACCGGGGGCTGTCTACAATGAGCAGTTCTTC. Translated: CASSLKPGAVYNEQFF.